These T cell receptor beta chains were read from a single sample in a study of blood T cell repertoires in COVID-19. The table came from immunoSEQ multiplex PCR; TCRdb's copy has only in-frame clones and leaves some out. The sample lists over 150,000 clones; over 70% were seen once. The sequenced material came from peripheral blood. The receptors derive from a man aged 65-85 years with acute or convalescent COVID-19. Each CDR3 is given with its conserved first and last residue. The D gene is left open where the match is weak. The size field is filled for only some rows; it gives once, few, many or a size class.

>NA|few|TRBV18|TRBJ2-2
TGTGCCAGCTCACCAACAGACACCGGGGAGCTGTTTTTT
CASSPTDTGELFF
>NA|NA|TRBV3-1/TRBV3-2|TRBJ2-4
TGTGCCAGCAGCCAAGTACTTACGGGAAACATTCAGTACTTC
CASSQVLTGNIQYF
>NA|NA|TRBV28|TRBJ2-7
TGTGCCAGCAGTCGAAACAGGGACGAGCAGTACTTC
CASSRNRDEQYF
>NA|NA|TRBV19|TRBJ2-7
TGTGCCAGTAGTATTCGGCAGGGGAACTCCTACGAGCAGTACTTC
CASSIRQGNSYEQYF
>NA|NA|TRBV13|TRBJ1-1
TGTGCCAGCAGCCCTAGGACAGAAACTGAAGCTTTCTTT
CASSPRTETEAFF
>NA|NA|TRBV19|TRBJ2-2
TGTGCCAGTAGTATAGATGTAAACACCGGGGAGCTGTTTTTT
CASSIDVNTGELFF
>TRBD2|few|TRBV7-2|TRBJ2-7
TGTGCCAGCAGCCCCACTAGCGGGGTCTCCTACGAGCAGTACTTC
CASSPTSGVSYEQYF
>TRBD1|NA|TRBV2|TRBJ1-1
TGTGCCAGAGCCCGGGACAGGAACACTGAAGCTTTCTTT
CARARDRNTEAFF
>NA|NA|TRBV4-2|TRBJ2-2
TGTGCCAGCAGCTCCAACAGGGAAGGTCGGACCGGGGAGCTGTTTTTT
CASSSNREGRTGELFF
>TRBD2|NA|TRBV6-2/TRBV6-3|TRBJ2-5
TGTGCCAGCAGTTACGGGGCGGGAGCTAGAGAGACCCAGTACTTC
CASSYGAGARETQYF
>TRBD1|NA|TRBV4-1|TRBJ1-4
TGCGCCAGCAGCCAAGAAGAATTGTGGGACAGGGTAAGTGAAAAACTGTTTTTT
CASSQEELWDRVSEKLFF
>NA|NA|TRBV6-1|TRBJ2-7
TGTGCCAGCAGTGACAGCTACGAGCAGTACTTC
CASSDSYEQYF
>NA|once|TRBV7-9|TRBJ1-1
TGTGCCAGCAGCTTAACAACAAACACTGAAGCTTTCTTT
CASSLTTNTEAFF
>NA|once|TRBV7-8|TRBJ2-7
TGTGCCAGCAGCTTATTCGGCTTTGCGGGTACAACCTACGAGCAGTACTTC
CASSLFGFAGTTYEQYF
>TRBD1|few|TRBV5-1|TRBJ1-1
TGCGCCAGCACCAAGACAGGGGCTCCAGGGCGCACTGAAGCTTTCTTT
CASTKTGAPGRTEAFF
>TRBD1|NA|TRBV7-9|TRBJ2-7
TGTGCCAGCAGCTTAGAAGGGACAGGGTCCTACGAGCAGTACTTC
CASSLEGTGSYEQYF
>NA|NA|TRBV7-8|TRBJ1-1
TGTGCCAGCAGCTTAGTGACAGGACGAGGCACTGAAGCTTTCTTT
CASSLVTGRGTEAFF
>NA|NA|TRBV5-5|TRBJ1-1
TGTGCCAGCAGCTTGTCCCTTCCAGGGCAAGCTTTCTTT
CASSLSLPGQAFF
>NA|NA|TRBV24-1|TRBJ2-3
TGTGCCACCAGTGATTCTTCTCCGGATACGCAGTATTTT
CATSDSSPDTQYF
>NA|NA|TRBV29-1|TRBJ2-7
TGCAGCGTTTTCGAGGGAACCTACGAGCAGTACTTC
CSVFEGTYEQYF
>NA|NA|TRBV5-8|TRBJ1-5
TGTGCCAGCACCAGGGGAGGGGCGGGTCAGCCCCAGCATTTT
CASTRGGAGQPQHF
>NA|NA|TRBV6-2/TRBV6-3|TRBJ2-3
TGTGCCAGCAGTTACCCCATCAGGCAGGCCTACCGCACAGATACGCAGTATTTT
CASSYPIRQAYRTDTQYF
>TRBD1|NA|TRBV28|TRBJ1-1
TGTGCCAGCAGCCCAGCAGGGACAGGGTTAGCTTTCTTT
CASSPAGTGLAFF
>TRBD2|NA|TRBV27|TRBJ2-1
TGTGCCAGCAGTGAGGGACTAGCGGGAGTAAGGGAGCAGTTCTTC
CASSEGLAGVREQFF
>NA|NA|TRBV25-1|TRBJ2-3
TGTGCCAGCAGTACCCAGGGAGGCGTTGCAGATACGCAGTATTTT
CASSTQGGVADTQYF
>NA|NA|TRBV21-1|TRBJ2-3
TGTGCCAGCACCACGTTGCGTAGCGGGGGCACAGATACGCAGTATTTT
CASTTLRSGGTDTQYF
>NA|NA|TRBV3-1/TRBV3-2|TRBJ2-5
TGTGCCAGCAGCCAGGCGACGGGGGTCCAAGAGACCCAGTACTTC
CASSQATGVQETQYF
>TRBD2|few|TRBV29-1|TRBJ2-2
TGCAGCGTTGAATCTGGGGGAGGGCCTGCCGGGGAGCTGTTTTTT
CSVESGGGPAGELFF
>TRBD2|NA|TRBV7-6|TRBJ2-1
TGTGCCAGCAGCTTTACTAGCGGGACTACTACTGGGGAGCAGTTCTTC
CASSFTSGTTTGEQFF
>TRBD1|NA|TRBV7-9|TRBJ1-5
TGTGCCAGCAGCTCGACAGGGTCGGGCAATCAGCCCCAGCATTTT
CASSSTGSGNQPQHF
>NA|NA|TRBV11-2|TRBJ2-7
TGTGCCAGCAGCTTAATTAGTCACGAGCAGTACTTC
CASSLISHEQYF